These 11 T cell receptor beta chains were sequenced from one sample in a study of T cell responses to AZD1222 COVID-19 vaccine. Data came from immunoSEQ multiplex PCR; TCRdb stores just in-frame clones and leaves some out. The table records 170,000 or so clones, about 92% of them present only once. The sample here was peripheral blood, taken on day 0 of AZD1222 vaccination. The receptors derive from an adult in good health.

V is TRBV27 and J is TRBJ1-2; 10 bases map to TRBD1. The CDR3 has 15 amino acids. Germline V gene lookup returns CDR1 MNHEY and CDR2 SMNVEV (reference sequence). J gave up 4 bases and V 5 bases, and 7 bases lay outside the gene matches. The chain's CDR3 is CASSPDRGLGYGYTF. The CDR3 nucleotides read TGTGCCAGCAGTCCAGACAGGGGGCTGGGCTATGGCTACACCTTC.

This chain connects TRBV29-1 to TRBJ1-1, with D perhaps matching TRBD1 (6 bases). Between the trimmed V and J ends, which lost 0 bases and 5 bases, there was a span of 13 bases. Germline CDR1 SQVTM, CDR2 ANQGSEA. This CDR3 comprises 14 residues. CDR3 nucleotides: TGCAGCGTTGAAGAGTCGGGGGGGCGGACTGAAGCTTTCTTT. Protein: CSVEESGGRTEAFF. Full variable domain (rest looked up from reference TRBV29-1 and TRBJ1-1): SAVISQKPSRDICQRGTSLTIQCQVDSQVTMMFWYRQQPGQSLTLIATANQGSEATYESGFVIDKFPISRPNLTFSTLTVSNMSPEDSSIYLCSVEESGGRTEAFFGQGTRLTVV.

The chain is built from TRBV11-2 and TRBJ1-1; D remains ambiguous. V shed 0 bases and J shed 0 bases, with 23 bases lying between them. Germline CDR1 and CDR2: SGHAT and FQNNGV. The CDR3 has 20 amino acids. CDR3 amino acids: CASSLDKIEDRVLLNTEAFF. The CDR3 region has the DNA TGTGCCAGCAGCTTAGATAAAATTGAGGACCGAGTCTTATTGAACACTGAAGCTTTCTTT.

This clone was seen a single time. The chain recombines TRBV6-2 or TRBV6-3 with TRBJ2-5; 8 nucleotides match TRBD1. The germline CDR1 and CDR2 sequences are MNHEY and SVGEGT. CDR3 length equals 16 residues. J gave up 2 bases and V 2 bases, and 7 bases lay outside the gene matches. CDR3 sequence reads: CASSYPYRTGQETQYF. The CDR3 bases are TGTGCCAGCAGTTACCCCTATCGGACAGGGCAAGAGACCCAGTACTTC.

The rearrangement uses TRBV9 and TRBJ1-2; D remains unclear. The germline V gene has CDR1 SGDLS and CDR2 YYNGEE. CDR3 length: 17 amino acids. V lost 3 bases, J lost 0 bases, and 18 bases lay in between. The CDR3 loop reads CASSADLWTASNYGYTF. DNA for the CDR3: TGTGCCAGCAGCGCAGACCTGTGGACGGCTTCTAACTATGGCTACACCTTC.

This chain connects TRBV28 to TRBJ2-2, with TRBD2 identical over 11 bases. Trimming removed 5 bases from V and 3 bases from J; junction bases left unmatched: 5. The CDR3 has 16 residues. The germline gives CDR1 MDHEN, CDR2 SYDVKM. The CDR3 DNA sequence: TGTGCCAGCAGTGTAACTAGCGGGGGTCACACCGGGGAGCTGTTTTTT. Translated: CASSVTSGGHTGELFF.

This rearrangement joins TRBV10-3 to TRBJ2-1; unclear D gene. This CDR3 region has 13 residues. Germline CDR1 reads ENHRY; CDR2 reads SYGVKD. Between the trimmed V and J ends, which lost 0 bases and 9 bases, there was a span of 9 bases. The CDR3 DNA is TGTGCCATCAGTGAGTCATTCCCCGGTGAGCAGTTCTTC. Its translation: CAISESFPGEQFF.

In its sample, this clone was seen once. In DNA form, the CDR3 reads TGCGCCAGCAGCCAATCAGGGCCCTATAATTCACCCCTCCACTTT. This encodes CASSQSGPYNSPLHF. This chain joins TRBV4-1 and TRBJ1-6, with D possibly matching TRBD1 (5 bases). Trimming took off 2 bases at V and 2 bases at J, with 7 bases between the two ends. Germline lookup yields CDR1 MGHRA and CDR2 YSYEKL. The CDR3 contains 15 residues.

The chain is built from TRBV5-4 and TRBJ1-6, with TRBD1 matching 9 bases. CDR1 SGHNT and CDR2 YYREEE come from the germline V gene (reference sequence). Trimming at V came to 0 bases and at J to 8 bases, leaving 9 bases not matched to a gene. This CDR3 is built from 17 residues. The CDR3 DNA reads as TGTGCCAGCAGCTTGGGGGGGACAGGGCCGACCCATTCACCCCTCCACTTT. This translates into CASSLGGTGPTHSPLHF.

V gene TRBV14 combines with J gene TRBJ2-7; no clear D. Trimming removed 4 bases at V and 6 bases at J, with 10 bases between. The germline V gene encodes CDR1 SGHDN and CDR2 FVKESK. The CDR3 spans 12 residues. The CDR3 spells CASSRHGSEQYF. The CDR3 coding sequence is TGTGCCAGCAGCCGGCATGGTTCCGAGCAGTACTTC.

The rearrangement uses TRBV6-5 and TRBJ2-7; 7 bases line up with TRBD2. The length of the CDR3 is 14 residues. V gave up 5 bases and J gave up 1 base; unmatched junction bases: 5. Germline lookup yields CDR1 MNHEY and CDR2 SVGAGI. The chain's CDR3 is CASSKRDGSYEQYF. The DNA of the CDR3 is TGTGCCAGCAGTAAGCGGGACGGTTCCTACGAGCAGTACTTC.